Listed here are 24 T cell receptor beta chains from one sample, sequenced in a study of CD8 T cells in ankylosing spondylitis (dated by TCRdb to about 2017). The research as a whole found: Blood from ankylosing spondylitis patients appeared to be characterized by a TCR beta motif made up of fewer than ten highly homologous amino acid variants.

These receptors lack a known antigen. The library was built by means of 5' RACE. The reads were generated on an Illumina HiSeq 2500. The public reads were reprocessed in TCRdb via fastp at Q25 and MiXCR, keeping in-frame beta chains. CDR3 protein sequences are deduplicated, and each keeps its most common genes and DNA. This sample comprises around 770,000 distinct CDR3 sequences, under 20% of them detected only once. The ten most abundant clones make up under 20% of the sample. Specimen: blood, either unsorted or a sorted T cell fraction (not recorded which). These receptors were taken from a male donor with ankylosing spondylitis.

The genes are TRBV29-1 and TRBJ1-1; D may be TRBD1 (5 bases). V lost 4 bases, J lost 1 base, and 13 bases lay in between. CDR3 length: 14 amino acids. Germline V gene sequence: CDR1 SQVTM, CDR2 ANQGSEA. CDR3 in amino acids: CSVAFMGPNTEAFF. DNA of the CDR3: TGCAGCGTTGCCTTCATGGGGCCGAACACTGAAGCTTTCTTT.

There are a few counts of this clonotype. This chain uses TRBV5-1 with TRBJ2-3; 7 positions match TRBD2. V lost 4 bases to trimming and J lost 5 bases; unmatched junction nucleotides: 19. Per germline, CDR1 SGHRS and CDR2 YFSETQ. The CDR3 length is 18 residues. The CDR3 DNA sequence: TGCGCCAGCAGCCGGGAGGCCAAACTGGGATTGGGTATAGATACGCAGTATTTT. This sequence encodes CASSREAKLGLGIDTQYF. Variable domain in full (rest from reference TRBV5-1 and TRBJ2-3): KAGVTQTPRYLIKTRGQQVTLSCSPISGHRSVSWYQQTPGQGLQFLFEYFSETQRNKGNFPGRFSGRQFSNSRSEMNVSTLELGDSALYLCASSREAKLGLGIDTQYFGPGTRLTVL.

The genes are TRBV4-1 and TRBJ2-3; D uncertain. The CDR3 has 13 residues. The germline V gene encodes CDR1 MGHRA and CDR2 YSYEKL. V dropped 0 bases and J dropped 5 bases, with 6 bases sitting between them. This CDR3 reads CASSQDQEDTQYF. The CDR3 DNA reads as TGCGCCAGCAGCCAAGATCAGGAAGATACGCAGTATTTT.

This clonotype appeared a few times. V gene TRBV19 combines with J gene TRBJ2-7; 8 bases line up with TRBD1. The CDR3 has 14 residues. The germline V gene encodes CDR1 LNHDA and CDR2 SQIVND (reference sequence). V lost 4 bases and J lost 5; bases outside the gene matches: 7. In DNA form, the CDR3 reads TGTGCCAGTAGTACCCGACAGGGGCGGGACGAGCAGTACTTC. Its protein is CASSTRQGRDEQYF.

This clonotype was observed a few times. The J gene is TRBJ2-1, the V gene TRBV6-2 or TRBV6-3, with TRBD1 matching 8 bases. Germline assignment: CDR1 MNHEY and CDR2 SVGEGT. V dropped 2 bases and J dropped 5; count of bases not matched to a gene: 5. The CDR3 spans 15 residues. The CDR3 loop reads CASSYPGQADNEQFF. The CDR3 DNA reads as TGTGCCAGCAGTTACCCGGGACAGGCCGACAATGAGCAGTTCTTC.

The rearrangement links TRBV30 to TRBJ2-1; maybe TRBD2 (5 bases). Trimming left V 1 base short and J 6 bases short, with 7 bases between. The CDR3 consists of 12 residues. The germline gives CDR1 GTSNPN, CDR2 SVGIG (reference sequence). The DNA for the CDR3 is TGTGCCTGGAGTGGAGGGCGCAATGAGCAGTTCTTC. Protein: CAWSGGRNEQFF.

V and J are TRBV29-1 and TRBJ2-1; 15 bases fit TRBD2. The CDR3 length is 16 residues. Germline CDR1 is SQVTM and CDR2 is ANQGSEA. Trimming took 4 bases from V and 9 from J; bases not matched to a gene: 10. The CDR3 sequence is CSVATGTSGRNGEQFF. CDR3 DNA: TGCAGCGTTGCCACGGGGACTAGCGGGAGGAATGGTGAGCAGTTCTTC.

The genes are TRBV20-1 and TRBJ1-1; 12 bases map to TRBD1. Germline values: CDR1 DFQATT, CDR2 SNEGSKA (reference sequence). This CDR3 is 14 amino acids long. Trimming took 1 base from V and 8 from J; bases not matched to a gene: 5. CDR3 DNA sequence: TGCAGTGCTAGAGGAGCCGGGACAGGGGGCGAAGCTTTCTTT. It encodes CSARGAGTGGEAFF.

This clonotype was seen a few times. The chain links TRBV29-1 to TRBJ1-2; D is perhaps TRBD1 (5 bases). The V end was cut by 4 bases, the J end by 3 bases, with 21 bases between. Germline V gene sequence: CDR1 SQVTM, CDR2 ANQGSEA. This CDR3 has 16 amino acids. The CDR3 here is CSVGGVTAPAHYGYTF. The CDR3 region has the DNA TGCAGCGTTGGGGGGGTGACAGCCCCGGCTCACTATGGCTACACCTTC.

The chain links TRBV4-3 to TRBJ1-4; D gene unclear. CDR1 is LGHNA and CDR2 is YSLEER in the germline V gene. The CDR3 sequence is 16 residues long. With 0 bases removed from V and 4 bases from J, the gap between germline ends came to 12 bases. CDR3 in DNA: TGCGCCAGCAGCCAAGATTTGGGCGGAGTTAATGAAAAACTGTTTTTT. Its translation: CASSQDLGGVNEKLFF.

The V and J genes are TRBV27 and TRBJ2-7, with TRBD1 as a possible D gene (5 bases). Looked up from germline, CDR1 is MNHEY and CDR2 is SMNVEV (reference sequence). V was trimmed by 4 bases and J by 3 bases, leaving 10 bases between them. The CDR3 is 13 amino acids. The CDR3 region is CASSWGRYYEQYF. The CDR3 DNA is TGTGCCAGCAGTTGGGGCAGATACTACGAGCAGTACTTC.

The chain is built from TRBV20-1 and TRBJ2-1; 8 positions match TRBD2. There are 16 residues in the CDR3. J gave up 6 bases and V 1 base, and 11 bases lay outside the gene matches. CDR1 and CDR2 from the germline V gene are DFQATT and SNEGSKA (reference sequence). CDR3 DNA sequence: TGCAGTGCTAGAGGGAAGACTAGCGTCGCTCCCAATGAGCAGTTCTTC. Encoded protein: CSARGKTSVAPNEQFF.

This sequence joins TRBV7-9 and TRBJ2-7, with D tentatively TRBD2 (6 bases). The CDR3 extends over 13 amino acids. Trimming took 8 bases from V and 3 from J, leaving 14 bases between them. Germline V gene data show CDR1 as SEHNR and CDR2 as FQNEAQ (reference sequence). CDR3 sequence (DNA): TGTGCCAGCCTCGGGGGACCTAACTACGAGCAGTACTTC. It codes for CASLGGPNYEQYF. The full variable domain, completed using reference TRBV7-9 and TRBJ2-7, is DTGVSQNPRHKITKRGQNVTFRCDPISEHNRLYWYRQTLGQGPEFLTYFQNEAQLEKSRLLSDRFSAERPKGSFSTLEIQRTEQGDSAMYLCASLGGPNYEQYFGPGTRLTVT.

This clonotype appeared a few times. This chain joins TRBV7-4 and TRBJ1-1, with D tentatively TRBD1 (5 bases). Germline V gene data show CDR1 as SGHVT and CDR2 as SQSDAQ. This CDR3 has 15 residues. V lost 2 bases to trimming and J lost 2 bases, with 12 bases between them. The CDR3 DNA follows: TGTGCCAGCAGCTTAATTATAGGGGCTAACACTGAAGCTTTCTTT. It encodes CASSLIIGANTEAFF.

This sequence joins TRBV7-2 and TRBJ1-5; D unresolved. Trimming took off 0 bases at V and 11 bases at J, with 11 bases between the two ends. The CDR3 is 13 residues long. The germline gives CDR1 SGHTA, CDR2 FQGNSA. CDR3 DNA: TGTGCCAGCAGCTTAGCGCTAGAGTGGGCCCAGCATTTT. Its translation is CASSLALEWAQHF.

This clonotype was picked up a small number of times. V usage is TRBV20-1 and J usage is TRBJ2-1, with 16 bases matching TRBD2. CDR1 and CDR2 (germline): DFQATT, SNEGSKA (reference sequence). This CDR3 is 19 amino acids long. With 2 bases clipped from V and 3 bases from J, the junction kept 10 bases outside the gene matches. In nucleotides, the CDR3 is TGCAGTGCTAGACCCCCCGGGACTAGCGGGGGGGCGGGCTACAATGAGCAGTTCTTC. It specifies CSARPPGTSGGAGYNEQFF.

The chain couples TRBV5-1 to TRBJ2-5; D is uncertain. Germline V gene lookup returns CDR1 SGHRS and CDR2 YFSETQ. The CDR3 totals 12 residues. V was clipped by 4 bases and J by 3 bases, with 7 bases between them. Here the CDR3 DNA reads TGCGCCAGCAGCCACCCCGAAGAGACCCAGTACTTC. Protein sequence: CASSHPEETQYF.

This clonotype came up a few times. The chain is built from TRBV3-1 and TRBJ1-4, with D tentatively TRBD1 (6 bases). The CDR3 sequence is 16 residues long. The V end was cut by 2 bases, the J end by 4 bases, with 14 bases between. Per germline, CDR1 LGHDT and CDR2 YNNKEL (reference sequence). DNA for the CDR3: TGTGCCAGCAGCCAAACCTCGACAGGCATTAATGAAAAACTGTTTTTT. Its translation: CASSQTSTGINEKLFF. Combining the CDR3 with reference TRBV3-1 and TRBJ1-4 gives the whole variable domain DTAVSQTPKYLVTQMGNDKSIKCEQNLGHDTMYWYKQDSKKFLKIMFSYNNKELIINETVPNRFSPKSPDKAHLNLHINSLELGDSAVYFCASSQTSTGINEKLFFGSGTQLSVL.

This clonotype occurred a few times. This CDR3 is CASSFGRAEEKLFF. The CDR3 nucleotides read TGTGCCAGCAGTTTCGGCAGAGCGGAGGAAAAACTGTTTTTT. The V call is TRBV12-3 or TRBV12-4, the J call TRBJ1-4, with no clear D. The CDR3 loop spans 14 amino acids. Trimming took 3 bases from V and 8 from J, leaving 13 bases between them.

V is TRBV6-1 and J is TRBJ1-2; D possibly corresponds to TRBD1 (5 bases). This CDR3 comprises 16 residues. Germline V gene sequence: CDR1 MNHNS, CDR2 SASEGT. V lost 5 bases, J lost 0 bases, and 16 bases lay in between. CDR3 loop: CASSLFRVESNYGYTF. The DNA of the CDR3 is TGTGCCAGCAGTCTCTTCAGGGTGGAATCTAACTATGGCTACACCTTC.

The sample holds many counts of this clonotype. The chain is built from TRBV20-1 and TRBJ1-2; the D gene is possibly TRBD1 (5 bases). CDR3 size: 14 residues. Trimming stripped 2 bases from V and 4 bases from J, with 14 bases between. Germline V gives CDR1 DFQATT, CDR2 SNEGSKA (reference sequence). The CDR3 reads CSARRQGYGYGYTF. CDR3 bases: TGCAGTGCTAGAAGGCAGGGTTACGGCTATGGCTACACCTTC.

This chain joins TRBV4-3 and TRBJ2-7; D unclear. CDR1 and CDR2 from the germline V gene are LGHNA and YSLEER. The V and J ends lost 1 base and 3 bases respectively, with 13 bases between them. This CDR3 spans 15 amino acids. The CDR3 protein is CASSQGTDPYYEQYF. The CDR3 DNA reads TGCGCCAGCAGCCAAGGTACAGATCCATACTACGAGCAGTACTTC.

This clonotype has a handful of counts. The V and J genes are TRBV24-1 and TRBJ2-1; 11 bases are a match to TRBD2. CDR1 and CDR2 from the germline V gene are KGHDR and SFDVKD. The CDR3 is made up of 16 amino acids. V lost 4 bases, J lost 8 bases, and 9 bases stayed unmatched. The CDR3 DNA is TGTGCCACCAGTGACCGATCTAGCGGGGGGACCGATGAGCAGTTCTTC. It codes for CATSDRSSGGTDEQFF.

The rearrangement uses TRBV7-9 and TRBJ1-5; D gene ambiguous. Germline V gene sequence: CDR1 SEHNR, CDR2 FQNEAQ (reference sequence). The V end lost 4 bases, the J end lost 4 bases, and 17 bases lay between the germline ends. CDR3 length equals 16 residues. CDR3 sequence (DNA): TGTGCCAGCAGCTCATACTCACCCTTAGGAAATCAGCCCCAGCATTTT. Its translation is CASSSYSPLGNQPQHF.